This T cell receptor (beta chain) is from a study of molecular identifiers for immune sequencing clone quantification. Looking at the study overall: Replicate runs used RNA from about 19,000 or 110,000 naive CD8 cells, which was split five ways into aliquots, and four of those aliquots were then sequenced.

As for this clonotype: Its antigen is unknown.

The germline V gene encodes CDR1 LGHNA and CDR2 YSLEER. The CDR3 spans 15 residues. V shed 1 base, J shed 3 bases, and the junction held 2 bases outside the gene matches. MiXCR was run by TCRdb on the PCR reads, yielding one entry per CDR3 protein. Of 40,000 to 65,000 distinct CDR3 sequences listed, 36% are singletons. Study-level points and caveats: Jurkat TCR RNA that was spiked in from one cell was reportedly detectable among 950,000 to 1,000,000 naive cells. Among effectors, clones above 20 RNA copies held over 98% of molecules; among naive cells, under 1%. Clone sizes could be underestimated for highly expanded clones when identical TCR molecules share a barcode.

Material for sequencing was naive CD8+ T cells from blood, with Jurkat cell RNA spiked in. Subset denoted: FACS-sorted CD8+CD4-CCR7+CD45RA+ naive T cells. The clonotype comes from a human donor in good health. Some libraries in this study had Jurkat cell RNA spiked in. The chain has TRBV4-3 and TRBJ2-7, with 11 bases fitting TRBD2. CDR3 sequence (DNA): TGCGCCAGCAGCCAAGCCGGGACTAGCGGCTACGAGCAGTACTTC. As protein: CASSQAGTSGYEQYF.